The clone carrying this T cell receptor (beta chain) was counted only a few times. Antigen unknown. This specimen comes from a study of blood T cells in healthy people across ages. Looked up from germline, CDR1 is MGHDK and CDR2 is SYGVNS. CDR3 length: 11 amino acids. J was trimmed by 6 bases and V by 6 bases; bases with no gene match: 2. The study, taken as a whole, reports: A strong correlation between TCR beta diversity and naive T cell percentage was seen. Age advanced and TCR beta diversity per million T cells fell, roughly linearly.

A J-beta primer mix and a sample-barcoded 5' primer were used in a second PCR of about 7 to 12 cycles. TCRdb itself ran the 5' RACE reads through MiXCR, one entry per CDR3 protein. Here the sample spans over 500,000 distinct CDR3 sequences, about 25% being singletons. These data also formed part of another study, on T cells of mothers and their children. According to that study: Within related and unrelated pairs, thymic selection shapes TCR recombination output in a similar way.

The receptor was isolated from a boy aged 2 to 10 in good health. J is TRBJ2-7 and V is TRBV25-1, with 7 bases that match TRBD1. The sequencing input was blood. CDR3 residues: CASSRQGEQYF. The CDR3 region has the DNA TGTGCCAGCAGCAGACAGGGCGAGCAGTACTTC.